This T cell receptor (beta chain) emerged from a study of T cell responses to AZD1222 COVID-19 vaccine. Clones were sequenced by immunoSEQ multiplex PCR, and TCRdb holds only the in-frame ones, with some missing. This table holds some 140,000 clones, approximately 92% found once. With respect to this clone: Its target is unknown.

The study, taken as a whole, reports: Only six or seven AZD1222 recipients were seropositive at baseline. Repertoire samples came only from after the peak T cell response.

Looked up from germline, CDR1 is MNHEY and CDR2 is SVGEGT. With 2 bases clipped from V and 6 bases from J, the junction kept 6 bases outside the gene matches. The CDR3 sequence is 15 residues long. The sequence was obtained from an adult in good health. The V call is TRBV6-2 or TRBV6-3, the J call TRBJ1-2, with TRBD1 matching over 10 bases. The specimen was peripheral blood, collected on day 0 of AZD1222 vaccination. The CDR3 DNA reads TGTGCCAGCAGTTACACCCAGGACAGGGGGAATGGCTACACCTTC. Protein sequence: CASSYTQDRGNGYTF.